The 5 T cell receptor beta chains below come from one sample, sequenced in a study of vaccination and CD4 T cells after COVID-19. For these TCRs, the target antigens are not known. Described time point: late sampling 161 to 241 days after vaccination in three convalescent patients. The treatment is: approximately nine-day PBMC culture with coronavirus spike peptide pools or control peptides (ViraFEST assay). The Oncomine TCR Beta short-read assay was applied to DNA of cultured CD4+ T cells. Each CDR3 protein gets one entry after TCRdb re-called the PCR reads with MiXCR. The table shows about 21,000 distinct CDR3 sequences, with roughly 38% occurring only once. This specimen was CD4+ T cells from blood, cultured in vitro, taken about 7 months after SARS-CoV-2 vaccination. Every receptor here comes from a human donor who had recovered from COVID-19.

J is TRBJ2-7 and V is TRBV20-1; D may be TRBD1 (6 bases). Trimming stripped 6 bases from V and 0 bases from J, with 12 bases between. The CDR3 loop spans 13 amino acids. The V gene's germline CDR1 is DFQATT and CDR2 SNEGSKA (reference sequence). In DNA, the CDR3 is TGCAGTGCCAAGGACAGCCTCTCCTACGAGCAGTACTTC. It is translated as CSAKDSLSYEQYF.

The chain combines TRBV2 with TRBJ1-2; D is unclear. Germline V CDR1 and CDR2: SNHLY, FYNNEI. This CDR3 has 14 residues. V lost 1 base and J 4 bases, leaving 10 bases between the germline ends. CDR3 loop: CASSEDPVFYGYTF. The DNA of the CDR3 is TGTGCCAGCAGTGAAGATCCGGTATTCTATGGCTACACCTTC.

This clonotype was recorded a few times. The chain's CDR3 is CASSWKGFTEAFF. DNA for the CDR3: TGTGCCAGCAGCTGGAAGGGTTTTACTGAAGCTTTCTTT. The chain combines TRBV7-8 with TRBJ1-1; D uncertain. The CDR3 totals 13 residues. Germline assignment: CDR1 SGHVS and CDR2 FQNEAQ. The V end lost 4 bases, the J end lost 5 bases, and 11 bases lay between the germline ends.

The J gene is TRBJ1-6, the V gene TRBV20-1, with D possibly TRBD1 on 6 matching bases. Trimming removed 2 bases from V and 9 bases from J, with 20 bases in between. Germline V gives CDR1 DFQATT, CDR2 SNEGSKA (reference sequence). This CDR3 contains 16 residues. The CDR3 sequence is CSARTGADSWSSPLHF. The CDR3 DNA follows: TGCAGTGCTAGAACCGGTGCGGACAGTTGGTCTTCACCCCTCCACTTT.

This clonotype showed up just a few times. The J gene is TRBJ1-1, the V gene TRBV28; D is possibly TRBD1 (6 bases). CDR1 is MDHEN, CDR2 SYDVKM, per germline. CDR3 length equals 14 residues. Trimming removed 6 bases at V and 2 bases at J, with 13 bases between. CDR3 loop: CASRSPGTNTEAFF. CDR3 nucleotides: TGTGCCAGCAGGAGTCCAGGGACAAACACTGAAGCTTTCTTT.